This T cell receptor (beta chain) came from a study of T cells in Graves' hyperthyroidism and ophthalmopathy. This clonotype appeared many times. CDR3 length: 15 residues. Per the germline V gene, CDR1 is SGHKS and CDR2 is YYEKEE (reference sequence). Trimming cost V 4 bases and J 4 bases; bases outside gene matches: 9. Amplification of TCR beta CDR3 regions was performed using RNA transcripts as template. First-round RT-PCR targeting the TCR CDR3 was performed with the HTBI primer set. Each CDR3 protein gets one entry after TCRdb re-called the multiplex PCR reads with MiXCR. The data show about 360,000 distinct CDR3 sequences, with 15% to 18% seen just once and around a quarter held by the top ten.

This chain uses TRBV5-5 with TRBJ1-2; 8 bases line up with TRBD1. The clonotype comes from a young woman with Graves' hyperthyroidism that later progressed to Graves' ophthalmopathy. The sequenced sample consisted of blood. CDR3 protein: CASSDDRGLRYGYTF. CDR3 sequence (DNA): TGTGCCAGCAGCGACGACAGGGGCTTACGCTATGGCTACACCTTC. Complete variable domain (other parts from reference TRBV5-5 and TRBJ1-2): DAGVTQSPTHLIKTRGQQVTLRCSPISGHKSVSWYQQVLGQGPQFIFQYYEKEERGRGNFPDRFSARQFPNYSSELNVNALLLGDSALYLCASSDDRGLRYGYTFGSGTRLTVV.